This T cell receptor beta chain comes out of a study of vaccination and CD4 T cells after COVID-19. Study-wide findings and caveats: It was observed that, in convalescent patients, a median about 90% of reactive clones arose only post-vaccination.

This clonotype showed up just a few times. The antigen remains undetermined. Treatment in this sample: approximately 9-day PBMC culture with coronavirus spike peptide pools or control peptides (ViraFEST assay). The CDR3 spans 15 residues. CDR1 and CDR2 (germline): DFQATT, SNEGSKA (reference sequence). J was trimmed by 3 bases and V by 3 bases; bases with no gene match: 8. Cultured CD4+ T cell DNA underwent sequencing with the Oncomine TCR Beta short-read assay. TCRdb reanalysed the PCR reads using MiXCR and keeps one entry per CDR3 protein. The profile shows 9,500 to 13,000 distinct CDR3 sequences, around three fifths of them singletons.

This TCR was sampled from a human donor who had recovered from COVID-19. The specimen sequenced was CD4+ T cells from blood, cultured in vitro. The V gene is TRBV20-1, the J gene TRBJ2-3, with 8 bases fitting TRBD2. CDR3 protein: CSASDREGLTDTQYF. The CDR3, as DNA: TGCAGTGCTAGTGACCGGGAGGGCCTGACAGATACGCAGTATTTT.